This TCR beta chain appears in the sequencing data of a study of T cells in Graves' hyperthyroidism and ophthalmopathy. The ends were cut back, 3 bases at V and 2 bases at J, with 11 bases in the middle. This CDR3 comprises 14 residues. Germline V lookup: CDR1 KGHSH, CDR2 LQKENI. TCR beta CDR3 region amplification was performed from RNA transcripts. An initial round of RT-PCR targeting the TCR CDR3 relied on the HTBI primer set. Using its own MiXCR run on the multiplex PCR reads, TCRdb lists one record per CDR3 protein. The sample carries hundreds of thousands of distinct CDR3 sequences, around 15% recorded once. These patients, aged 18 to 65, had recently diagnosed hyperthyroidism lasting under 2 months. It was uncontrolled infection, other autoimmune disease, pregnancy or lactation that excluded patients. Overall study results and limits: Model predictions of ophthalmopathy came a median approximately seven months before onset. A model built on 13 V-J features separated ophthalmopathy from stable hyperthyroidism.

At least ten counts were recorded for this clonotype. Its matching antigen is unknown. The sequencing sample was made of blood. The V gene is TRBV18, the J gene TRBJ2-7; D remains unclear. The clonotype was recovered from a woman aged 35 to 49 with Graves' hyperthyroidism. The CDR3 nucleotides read TGTGCCAGCTCACCGGGAATTGGGCCCTACGAGCAGTACTTC. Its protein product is CASSPGIGPYEQYF.